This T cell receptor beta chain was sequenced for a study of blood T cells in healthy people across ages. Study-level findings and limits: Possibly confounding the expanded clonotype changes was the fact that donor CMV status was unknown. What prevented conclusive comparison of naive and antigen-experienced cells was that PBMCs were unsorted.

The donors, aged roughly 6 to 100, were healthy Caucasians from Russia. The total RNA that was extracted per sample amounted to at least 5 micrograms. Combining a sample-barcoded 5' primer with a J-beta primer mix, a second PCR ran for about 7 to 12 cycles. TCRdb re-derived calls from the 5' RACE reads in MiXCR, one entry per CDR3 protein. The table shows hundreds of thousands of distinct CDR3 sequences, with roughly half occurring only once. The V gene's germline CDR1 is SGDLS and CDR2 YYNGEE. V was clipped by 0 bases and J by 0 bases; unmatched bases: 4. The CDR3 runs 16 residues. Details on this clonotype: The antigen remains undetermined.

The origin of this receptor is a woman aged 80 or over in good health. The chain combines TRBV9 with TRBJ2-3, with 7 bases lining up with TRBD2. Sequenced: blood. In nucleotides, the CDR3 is TGTGCCAGCAGCGTAGGAGGGAGGGGCAGCACAGATACGCAGTATTTT. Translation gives CASSVGGRGSTDTQYF.